This T cell receptor (beta chain) was captured in a study of PD-1 blockade in mismatch repair-deficient tumors. Germline assignment: CDR1 SEHNR and CDR2 FQNEAQ (reference sequence). The CDR3 loop spans 15 amino acids. V gave up 8 bases and J gave up 0 bases; unmatched junction bases: 4. All patients were mismatch repair deficient, assessed by either PCR or immunohistochemistry. The table lists this clone with a count of one. Here immunoSEQ multiplex PCR was the method, and the copy in TCRdb shows in-frame clones only, minus some. The top ten clones hold less than 20% of a sample with more than 15,000 clones, 84% of them seen once.

The sequencing here drew on PBMCs, taken before pembrolizumab treatment. This sequence was found in an adult with mismatch repair-deficient cancer. V is TRBV7-9 and J is TRBJ2-7, with TRBD2 matching over 13 bases. The CDR3 sequence: CASGGTSGNSYEQYF. CDR3 DNA sequence: TGTGCCAGCGGGGGGACTAGCGGGAACTCCTACGAGCAGTACTTC.